The 27 T cell receptor beta chains listed next were all sequenced from one sample in a study of human T cells and chemical hapten exposure. Each CDR3 protein gets one entry after TCRdb re-called the 5' RACE reads with MiXCR. The sample shows 110,000 or so distinct CDR3 sequences, approximately 20% of them seen only once. The study extracted total RNA from unfractionated whole blood. All receptors come from a human donor in good health.

The table lists this clonotype with a few counts. The J gene is TRBJ2-7, the V gene TRBV28; possibly TRBD1 for D (6 bases). Germline assignment: CDR1 MDHEN and CDR2 SYDVKM. Trimming removed 5 bases at V and 2 bases at J, with 19 bases between. The CDR3 is 16 amino acids. The CDR3 DNA reads TGTGCCAGCAGTCCCCCGGGACATAGGACCACCTACGAGCAGTACTTC. Its translation is CASSPPGHRTTYEQYF.

The genes are TRBV18 and TRBJ2-4; possibly TRBD2 for D (6 bases). The CDR3 runs 18 residues. V was trimmed by 5 bases and J by 0 bases, leaving 20 bases between them. Germline V CDR1 and CDR2: KGHSH, LQKENI. This CDR3 is CASSSLARLAGAKNIQYF. DNA for the CDR3: TGTGCCAGCTCATCTCTAGCGCGTCTTGCGGGAGCCAAAAACATTCAGTACTTC.

J is TRBJ1-2 and V is TRBV3-1; D possibly corresponds to TRBD1 (6 bases). This CDR3 region has 17 residues. Trimming removed 0 bases at V and 5 bases at J, with 19 bases between. Germline CDR1 reads LGHDT; CDR2 reads YNNKEL (reference sequence). Written as DNA, the CDR3 is TGTGCCAGCAGCCAAGATCGGGGCAGGGGACAATTATATGGCTACACCTTC. It codes for CASSQDRGRGQLYGYTF.

This chain uses TRBV6-5 with TRBJ2-3; D unresolved. CDR1 is MNHEY, CDR2 SVGAGI, per germline. CDR3 size: 12 residues. V shed 4 bases and J shed 5 bases, with 7 bases lying between them. The CDR3 region has the DNA TGTGCCAGCAGTTTGAACCGAGATACGCAGTATTTT. It is translated as CASSLNRDTQYF.

The chain carries TRBV7-9 and TRBJ1-1, with 7 bases identical to TRBD1. Germline V gives CDR1 SEHNR, CDR2 FQNEAQ (reference sequence). V was clipped by 4 bases and J by 6 bases; unmatched bases: 8. CDR3 size: 14 residues. In DNA, the CDR3 is TGTGCCAGCAGCTCCCGGACAGGCGGGCCTGAAGCTTTCTTT. It yields the protein CASSSRTGGPEAFF.

This chain connects TRBV6-2 or TRBV6-3 to TRBJ1-1; 8 nucleotides agree with TRBD1. Germline V CDR1 and CDR2: MNHEY, SVGEGT. This CDR3 is built from 15 residues. The ends lost 2 bases at V and 4 bases at J; junction bases unmatched: 6. CDR3 loop: CASSYARTGGTEAFF. For the CDR3, the DNA is TGTGCCAGCAGTTACGCGAGAACAGGGGGCACTGAAGCTTTCTTT.

V gene TRBV12-3 or TRBV12-4 combines with J gene TRBJ2-2, with D unresolved. The CDR3 covers 16 residues. The V end lost 1 base, the J end lost 0 bases, and 9 bases lay between the germline ends. CDR3 DNA: TGTGCCAGCAGTTTAGGGGGAATCGCGAACACCGGGGAGCTGTTTTTT. Translated: CASSLGGIANTGELFF.

V is TRBV20-1 and J is TRBJ1-1; no clear D. This CDR3 spans 13 amino acids. Germline CDR1 is DFQATT and CDR2 is SNEGSKA (reference sequence). Trimming stripped 3 bases from V and 2 bases from J, with 10 bases between. DNA of the CDR3: TGCAGTGCTAGGGTCTCTGCTAACACTGAAGCTTTCTTT. This encodes CSARVSANTEAFF.

The rearrangement joins TRBV4-2 to TRBJ2-6, with D possibly matching TRBD1 (5 bases). The V end was cut by 1 base, the J end by 0 bases, with 16 bases between. The CDR3 consists of 19 residues. The V gene's germline CDR1 is LGHNA and CDR2 YNFKEQ. CDR3 nucleotides: TGTGCCAGCAGCCAAGCCCCAGCAGGGTTGGGCTCTGGGGCCAACGTCCTGACTTTC. Protein sequence: CASSQAPAGLGSGANVLTF.

This clonotype occurred a few times. The chain is built from TRBV6-5 and TRBJ1-1, with a weak D call TRBD1 (5 bases). CDR1 and CDR2 (germline): MNHEY, SVGAGI. This CDR3 has 14 amino acids. The V gene lost 5 bases and the J gene lost 1 base, with 11 bases spanning the gap. CDR3 protein: CASSHDGGNTEAFF. The CDR3 DNA sequence: TGTGCCAGCAGTCACGACGGGGGGAACACTGAAGCTTTCTTT.

This clonotype was observed a few times. This chain joins TRBV28 and TRBJ2-7, with 9 bases fitting TRBD1. V dropped 5 bases and J dropped 5; count of bases not matched to a gene: 7. Germline CDR1 is MDHEN and CDR2 is SYDVKM. This CDR3 contains 14 residues. CDR3 residues: CASSDRGDIHEQYF. DNA for the CDR3: TGTGCCAGCAGTGACAGGGGGGATATCCACGAGCAGTACTTC.

The gene calls are TRBV28 and TRBJ2-3, with 9 bases identical to TRBD2. Germline CDR1 is MDHEN and CDR2 is SYDVKM. The CDR3 has 17 residues. The V and J ends lost 5 bases and 1 base, in that order; junction bases with no gene match: 10. CDR3 loop: CASSLLGGRAGTDTQYF. CDR3 nucleotide sequence: TGTGCCAGCAGTCTACTCGGCGGGAGGGCCGGCACAGATACGCAGTATTTT.

V and J are TRBV20-1 and TRBJ2-7; 8 bases line up with TRBD1. The ends lost 5 bases at V and 5 bases at J; junction bases unmatched: 17. The length of the CDR3 is 16 residues. Germline CDR1 is DFQATT and CDR2 is SNEGSKA (reference sequence). CDR3 DNA: TGCAGTGCTCTTGGGGGACAGGCCTCGGTTGTCGACGAGCAGTACTTC. Amino acids: CSALGGQASVVDEQYF.

This clonotype appeared a few times. V and J are TRBV5-1 and TRBJ2-3; unclear D gene. V was clipped by 4 bases and J by 6 bases, with 12 bases between them. CDR1 and CDR2 (germline): SGHRS, YFSETQ. This CDR3 contains 13 residues. The CDR3 DNA follows: TGCGCCAGCAGCCCCCACCGGCGGGATACGCAGTATTTT. This codes for CASSPHRRDTQYF.

The gene calls are TRBV6-5 and TRBJ2-7; 7 bases are a match to TRBD2. The CDR3 is 19 amino acids. Germline CDR1 MNHEY, CDR2 SVGAGI. Trimming removed 5 bases from V and 2 bases from J; junction bases left unmatched: 21. DNA for the CDR3: TGTGCCAGCAGTAATTGGCTCCCCCAAGGGCGGGAGAAACCCTACGAGCAGTACTTC. It specifies CASSNWLPQGREKPYEQYF.

This clonotype appeared a few times. The chain employs TRBV12-3 or TRBV12-4 and TRBJ1-1; D remains ambiguous. The CDR3 has 13 residues. V dropped 1 base and J dropped 8 bases, with 11 bases sitting between them. DNA for the CDR3: TGTGCCAGCAGTTTAGGTGAACATCGGGAAGCTTTCTTT. Its translation: CASSLGEHREAFF.

The chain carries TRBV10-1 and TRBJ2-1; D call uncertain. Between the trimmed V and J ends, which lost 4 bases and 0 bases, there was a span of 7 bases. CDR3 size: 14 residues. Germline V gives CDR1 WNHNN, CDR2 SYGVQD (reference sequence). The CDR3 region has the DNA TGCGCCAGCAGTGGCAGCGTCTCCTACAATGAGCAGTTCTTC. It codes for CASSGSVSYNEQFF.

The V and J genes are TRBV10-2 and TRBJ2-1; 12 nucleotides match TRBD2. The CDR3 consists of 15 residues. J was trimmed by 6 bases and V by 3 bases; bases with no gene match: 3. Germline CDR1 reads WSHSY; CDR2 reads SAAADI. CDR3: CASSDSSGRGNEQFF. CDR3 DNA sequence: TGCGCCAGCAGTGATTCTAGCGGGAGGGGCAATGAGCAGTTCTTC.

The rearrangement joins TRBV30 to TRBJ1-1, with D perhaps matching TRBD1 (5 bases). V dropped 7 bases and J dropped 1 base, with 10 bases sitting between them. The germline V gene has CDR1 GTSNPN and CDR2 SVGIG (reference sequence). The CDR3 runs 12 residues. The CDR3 region has the DNA TGTGCCTCTAAAACAGGGAACACTGAAGCTTTCTTT. This sequence encodes CASKTGNTEAFF.

The rearrangement links TRBV27 to TRBJ1-1, with 7 bases identical to TRBD1. This CDR3 is built from 17 residues. V was pared by 5 bases and J by 7 bases, with 19 bases of the junction left unmatched. CDR1 and CDR2 from the germline V gene are MNHEY and SMNVEV (reference sequence). CDR3 sequence (DNA): TGTGCCAGCAGTCCTTACGCCCCCCGACAGGGTGGGAATGAAGCTTTCTTT. Translating gives CASSPYAPRQGGNEAFF.

This clonotype was counted between two and nine times. The rearrangement links TRBV18 to TRBJ1-6, with 9 bases lining up with TRBD1. The CDR3 spans 17 residues. V shed 3 bases and J 5 bases; nucleotides not matched to a gene: 8. Germline CDR1 reads KGHSH; CDR2 reads LQKENI. The CDR3 coding sequence is TGTGCCAGCTCACCTCCGGGACAGGGTCTCGATAATTCACCCCTCCACTTT. It encodes CASSPPGQGLDNSPLHF.

This clonotype was recorded a few times. This chain connects TRBV5-5 to TRBJ1-5; D perhaps matches TRBD1 (6 bases). CDR3 length equals 15 residues. V lost 4 bases to trimming and J lost 7 bases, with 18 bases between them. In germline, CDR1 is SGHKS, CDR2 YYEKEE (reference sequence). The CDR3 DNA follows: TGTGCCAGCAGCATCGGGGGGCTAGACACCCAGCCCCAGCATTTT. It encodes CASSIGGLDTQPQHF.

In this sample, this clonotype turned up a few times. CDR3 sequence (DNA): TGCAGTGCTCCCCCCAGAGCGAACGGGGCCAACGTCCTGACTTTC. Its protein product is CSAPPRANGANVLTF. The chain employs TRBV20-1 and TRBJ2-6, with D uncertain. The V gene's germline CDR1 is DFQATT and CDR2 SNEGSKA (reference sequence). Trimming took 5 bases from V and 4 from J, leaving 15 bases between them. This CDR3 region has 15 residues.

V is TRBV10-1 and J is TRBJ2-5; tentative D call: TRBD1 (6 bases). This CDR3 has 14 amino acids. The V gene's germline CDR1 is WNHNN and CDR2 SYGVQD (reference sequence). Trimming took 3 bases from V and 4 from J, leaving 12 bases between them. The CDR3 is CASSDGSRGETQYF. The DNA for the CDR3 is TGCGCCAGCAGTGATGGAAGCAGGGGAGAGACCCAGTACTTC.

V usage is TRBV27 and J usage is TRBJ2-3; D is possibly TRBD2 (5 bases). The CDR3 is 14 residues long. V was cut by 6 bases and J by 1 base, with 11 bases left in between. CDR1 MNHEY and CDR2 SMNVEV come from the germline V gene (reference sequence). DNA of the CDR3: TGTGCCAGCAGCGGGAAAGGTGGCACAGATACGCAGTATTTT. Translated: CASSGKGGTDTQYF.

This clonotype was counted between two and nine times. The chain recombines TRBV29-1 with TRBJ1-5; tentatively, D is TRBD1 (5 bases). V dropped 4 bases and J dropped 1 base, with 11 bases sitting between them. The CDR3 loop spans 14 amino acids. CDR1 is SQVTM and CDR2 is ANQGSEA in the germline V gene. CDR3 loop: CSVGGLGSNQPQHF. Here the CDR3 DNA reads TGCAGCGTTGGGGGACTGGGAAGCAATCAGCCCCAGCATTTT.

This rearrangement joins TRBV20-1 to TRBJ1-5; 10 bases line up with TRBD1. The ends lost 5 bases at V and 1 base at J; junction bases unmatched: 8. The CDR3 covers 16 residues. CDR1 and CDR2 (germline): DFQATT, SNEGSKA (reference sequence). This CDR3 reads CSAPDRGLGSNQPQHF. For the CDR3, the DNA is TGCAGTGCTCCCGACAGGGGGCTTGGCAGCAATCAGCCCCAGCATTTT.